The 12 T cell receptor beta chains below all came from one sample that was sequenced in a study of blood T cell repertoires in COVID-19 (dated by TCRdb to 2018 to 2020). The library was prepared using the immunoSEQ multiplex PCR assay. The source is immuneACCESS, and TCRdb retained only in-frame sequences with V and J called. Part of the clones is not carried over; for the studies checked, unresolved V genes explain less than half of this, and the remainder is unexplained. Present in this sample are some 350,000 clones, around 87% of which were seen just once. The ten largest clones take up under 3% of the sample. The sequenced material came from peripheral blood. These receptors originate from a human donor in a cohort sampled during active COVID-19.

The J gene is TRBJ2-5, the V gene TRBV19; possibly TRBD1 for D (6 bases). CDR1 is LNHDA, CDR2 SQIVND, per germline (reference sequence). The CDR3 is made up of 16 amino acids. With 5 bases removed from V and 5 bases from J, the gap between germline ends came to 21 bases. The CDR3 sequence is CASSSRKGVGYETQYF. Written as DNA, the CDR3 is TGTGCCAGTAGTTCGCGGAAGGGGGTCGGTTACGAGACCCAGTACTTC.

The CDR3 DNA reads as TGTGCCAGCATACAGGGAGACAAGTACAATGAGCAGTTCTTC. Translation gives CASIQGDKYNEQFF. This rearrangement joins TRBV25-1 to TRBJ2-1; weak D call: TRBD1 (6 bases). The CDR3 length is 14 residues. From germline, CDR1 is MGHDK and CDR2 SYGVNS. V lost 7 bases to trimming and J lost 4 bases, with 14 bases between them. Full variable domain (missing parts from reference TRBV25-1 and TRBJ2-1): EADIYQTPRYLVIGTGKKITLECSQTMGHDKMYWYQQDPGMELHLIHYSYGVNSTEKGDLSSESTVSRIRTEHFPLTLESARPSHTSQYLCASIQGDKYNEQFFGPGTRLTVL.

The rearrangement links TRBV28 to TRBJ2-3; 9 bases match TRBD1. J was trimmed by 0 bases and V by 6 bases; bases with no gene match: 7. Germline V gives CDR1 MDHEN, CDR2 SYDVKM. This CDR3 is 16 amino acids long. DNA for the CDR3: TGTGCCAGCAGCCAGACAGGGGGACCTAGCACAGATACGCAGTATTTT. Protein: CASSQTGGPSTDTQYF. Variable domain in full (rest from reference TRBV28 and TRBJ2-3): DVKVTQSSRYLVKRTGEKVFLECVQDMDHENMFWYRQDPGLGLRLIYFSYDVKMKEKGDIPEGYSVSREKKERFSLILESASTNQTSMYLCASSQTGGPSTDTQYFGPGTRLTVL.

The genes are TRBV29-1 and TRBJ2-7, with 8 bases lining up with TRBD1. The CDR3 sequence is 15 residues long. The V and J ends lost 4 bases and 1 base, in that order; junction bases with no gene match: 9. Germline CDR1 reads SQVTM; CDR2 reads ANQGSEA. The CDR3 bases are TGCAGCGTTGTCCGGGACGACAGGGGATCCTACGAGCAGTACTTC. It yields the protein CSVVRDDRGSYEQYF.

This clone was observed a single time. The V gene is TRBV18, the J gene TRBJ1-6; a possible D gene is TRBD1 (6 bases). CDR3 length: 15 residues. The V gene lost 4 bases and the J gene lost 7 bases, with 14 bases spanning the gap. The germline CDR1 and CDR2 sequences are KGHSH and LQKENI. CDR3 sequence reads: CASSQTGRGNSPLHF. The DNA for the CDR3 is TGTGCCAGCTCACAGACCGGAAGGGGGAATTCACCCCTCCACTTT.

V and J are TRBV28 and TRBJ1-4; 7 bases line up with TRBD1. Looked up from germline, CDR1 is MDHEN and CDR2 is SYDVKM. The ends lost 3 bases at V and 8 bases at J; junction bases unmatched: 6. This CDR3 has 14 residues. CDR3 nucleotide sequence: TGTGCCAGCAGTTTCGAGGGGGCGGAAGAAAAACTGTTTTTT. Translation: CASSFEGAEEKLFF.

The chain combines TRBV10-3 with TRBJ1-2, with no clear D. Germline loops: CDR1 ENHRY, CDR2 SYGVKD. Between the trimmed V and J ends, which lost 3 bases and 8 bases, there was a span of 10 bases. The CDR3 has 12 amino acids. Written as DNA, the CDR3 is TGTGCCATCAGTGATGGCGGGAAAGGCTACACCTTC. Translating it yields CAISDGGKGYTF.

CDR3 DNA: TGTGCCAGCAGTTTGATGAGCGGGACCCGCGAGCAGTACTTC. This codes for CASSLMSGTREQYF. J is TRBJ2-7 and V is TRBV28; 7 bases are a match to TRBD2. J was trimmed by 6 bases and V by 3 bases; bases with no gene match: 8. Per germline, CDR1 MDHEN and CDR2 SYDVKM. The CDR3 is 14 residues long.

The rearrangement links TRBV9 to TRBJ2-5; D is possibly TRBD2 (6 bases). Germline assignment: CDR1 SGDLS and CDR2 YYNGEE. Trimming cost V 0 bases and J 5 bases, with 11 bases left between them. This CDR3 has 14 residues. CDR3 DNA: TGTGCCAGCAGCGTAGCTACGGGGGAGGAGACCCAGTACTTC. Protein sequence: CASSVATGEETQYF.

The chain employs TRBV19 and TRBJ1-2; 8 positions match TRBD1. The germline V gene encodes CDR1 LNHDA and CDR2 SQIVND (reference sequence). The CDR3 covers 13 residues. V was clipped by 11 bases and J by 8 bases; unmatched bases: 13. In DNA, the CDR3 is TGTGCCGCTGAACCCCGCACAGGGGGGGGCTACACCTTC. Encoded protein: CAAEPRTGGGYTF.

The chain couples TRBV10-3 to TRBJ1-1; 10 nucleotides match TRBD1. CDR1 is ENHRY and CDR2 is SYGVKD in the germline V gene. The CDR3 has 14 residues. Unmatched junction bases numbered 12, after V lost 10 bases and J lost 7 bases. CDR3 amino acids: CATRPGDRGNEAFF. Written as DNA, the CDR3 is TGTGCCACTCGACCCGGGGACAGGGGTAATGAAGCTTTCTTT.

The rearrangement links TRBV7-9 to TRBJ2-7; TRBD1 aligns across 8 bases. CDR1 SEHNR and CDR2 FQNEAQ come from the germline V gene (reference sequence). The CDR3 sequence is 15 residues long. Trimming at V came to 2 bases and at J to 3 bases, leaving 6 bases not matched to a gene. The CDR3 is CASSLPGQGFYEQYF. In DNA, the CDR3 is TGTGCCAGCAGCTTACCCGGACAGGGATTCTACGAGCAGTACTTC.